The present T cell receptor beta chain was sequenced within a study of cytomegalovirus exposure and HLA in healthy donors. For the study at large: The study placed 70% to 90% of its approximately 360 genotyped donors in the Caucasian-associated ancestry cluster.

V was clipped by 2 bases and J by 7 bases; unmatched bases: 1. Germline assignment: CDR1 MNHEY and CDR2 SVGAGI. The CDR3 length is 12 residues. 13 Jbeta primers and 60 Vbeta primers were used for the PCR. Sequencing was performed with immunoSEQ multiplex PCR; in TCRdb, only in-frame clones are kept and a portion is missing. The sample has more than 200,000 clones; 65% to 90% are singletons. Overall study results and limits: Across donors, sequencing depth was assumed by presence/absence analyses to be roughly uniform. Association of around 17,000 TCR beta sequences with HLA alleles was found at 0.05 false discovery rate in a later analysis.

About this clone: Its specificity is not known.

This receptor was taken from a girl under 18 in good health and CMV-seronegative. The sequenced sample consisted of PBMCs. The rearrangement links TRBV6-5 to TRBJ1-2, with 7 bases fitting TRBD1. In nucleotides, the CDR3 is TGTGCCAGCAGTTACAGGGGGCGTGGCTACACCTTC. Protein sequence: CASSYRGRGYTF.